Shown below are 25 T cell receptor beta chains from a single sample sequenced in a study of blood T cells in healthy people across ages. Primers used in a second PCR of about 7 to 12 cycles were a sample-barcoded 5' primer and a J-beta primer mix. Via MiXCR, TCRdb re-called the 5' RACE reads, giving one row per CDR3 protein. The repertoire consists of some 1,000,000 distinct CDR3 sequences, with almost 25% occurring once and the leading ten covering around 0.7%. These data were also filed under a second study, of T cells of mothers and their children.

The sequenced material came from blood. The source of these receptors is a girl aged 2 to 9 in good health.

In this sample, this clonotype turned up a few times. V usage is TRBV20-1 and J usage is TRBJ2-3; 8 nucleotides align to TRBD2. Germline assignment: CDR1 DFQATT and CDR2 SNEGSKA (reference sequence). This CDR3 is 13 amino acids long. V lost 3 bases to trimming and J lost 5 bases; unmatched junction nucleotides: 4. The chain's CDR3 is CSARPGGGDTQYF. The CDR3 coding sequence is TGCAGTGCTAGGCCGGGAGGGGGAGATACGCAGTATTTT.

This clonotype came up a few times. The gene calls are TRBV12-3 or TRBV12-4 and TRBJ1-1; D is undetermined. The CDR3 extends over 13 amino acids. V shed 5 bases and J shed 4 bases, with 11 bases lying between them. This CDR3 is CASSLGLFTEAFF. CDR3 sequence (DNA): TGTGCCAGCAGTCTAGGGTTATTCACTGAAGCTTTCTTT.

The rearrangement links TRBV29-1 to TRBJ2-5; 10 bases are shared with TRBD1. The CDR3 is made up of 15 amino acids. Germline V gene lookup returns CDR1 SQVTM and CDR2 ANQGSEA. J lost 7 bases, V lost 0 bases, and 8 bases had no gene match. The CDR3 DNA sequence: TGCAGCGTTGAAGATCGGGACAGGGGCGGGGTGACCCAGTACTTC. Its protein is CSVEDRDRGGVTQYF.

The chain employs TRBV29-1 and TRBJ1-2; D is uncertain. Germline values: CDR1 SQVTM, CDR2 ANQGSEA. The CDR3 length is 11 residues. V was cut by 7 bases and J by 5 bases, with 11 bases left in between. The CDR3 coding sequence is TGCAGCGGTCGGACGGTTTATGGCTACACCTTC. Translating it yields CSGRTVYGYTF.

There are many counts of this clonotype. This sequence joins TRBV12-3 or TRBV12-4 and TRBJ2-7; 8 positions match TRBD2. The V segment lost 5 bases and the J segment 4 bases; nucleotides outside the gene matches: 4. This CDR3 has 13 amino acids. CDR3 nucleotides: TGTGCCAGCAGTGCGGGACTAGGGTACGAGCAGTACTTC. Translating it yields CASSAGLGYEQYF.

This sequence joins TRBV16 and TRBJ2-3, with unresolved D. Germline assignment: CDR1 KGHSY and CDR2 FQNENV. This CDR3 is 12 amino acids long. V was clipped by 0 bases and J by 6 bases, with 4 bases between them. CDR3 sequence reads: CASSQSVDTQYF. The CDR3, as DNA: TGTGCCAGCAGCCAATCGGTGGATACGCAGTATTTT.

The chain links TRBV7-2 to TRBJ2-7, with D unclear. The germline V and J ends were trimmed by 3 bases and 0 bases, with 9 bases remaining between them. The CDR3 is 14 residues long. Per germline, CDR1 SGHTA and CDR2 FQGNSA. The CDR3 spells CASSFAVTSYEQYF. The CDR3 DNA reads TGTGCCAGCAGCTTCGCGGTTACCTCCTACGAGCAGTACTTC.

The V call is TRBV7-9, the J call TRBJ1-4; D not certain. V was trimmed by 1 base and J by 4 bases, leaving 16 bases between them. Germline CDR1 is SEHNR and CDR2 is FQNEAQ (reference sequence). The CDR3 extends over 17 amino acids. The CDR3 here is CASSLDNLRGINEKLFF. CDR3 bases: TGTGCCAGCAGCTTAGATAATCTGCGGGGTATTAATGAAAAACTGTTTTTT.

V usage is TRBV28 and J usage is TRBJ2-3, with TRBD1 identical over 7 bases. The CDR3 length is 14 residues. CDR1 MDHEN and CDR2 SYDVKM come from the germline V gene. The trim removed 7 bases at V and 5 bases at J, leaving 9 bases unmatched. CDR3 region: CASTATGERDTQYF. CDR3 in DNA: TGTGCCAGCACGGCTACAGGGGAGAGAGATACGCAGTATTTT.

This clonotype was observed a handful of times. J is TRBJ2-5 and V is TRBV20-1; tentatively, D is TRBD2 (6 bases). The J call is in doubt because the DNA end fits TRBJ2-7 better. The CDR3 has 14 amino acids. The germline gives CDR1 DFQATT, CDR2 SNEGSKA (reference sequence). CDR3 DNA sequence: TGCAGTGCTAGGGGGCGGGGTCTAGGAAACGAGCAGTACTTC. The encoded protein is CSARGRGLGNEQYF.

V is TRBV12-5 and J is TRBJ2-4, with D unresolved. This CDR3 spans 15 amino acids. The V end lost 4 bases, the J end lost 8 bases, and 18 bases lay between the germline ends. CDR1 LGHNT and CDR2 FRNRAP come from the germline V gene. DNA for the CDR3: TGTGCTAGTGGTTCGGGTTCGACATGGGAAGACATTCAGTACTTC. This sequence encodes CASGSGSTWEDIQYF.

The CDR3: CATKDGFYGYTF. For the CDR3, the DNA is TGTGCCACCAAGGACGGATTCTATGGCTACACCTTC. J is TRBJ1-2 and V is TRBV2; D is uncertain. V lost 10 bases, J lost 4 bases, and 13 bases lay in between. This CDR3 comprises 12 residues. CDR1 is SNHLY, CDR2 FYNNEI, per germline. Variable domain in full (rest from reference TRBV2 and TRBJ1-2): EPEVTQTPSHQVTQMGQEVILRCVPISNHLYFYWYRQILGQKVEFLVSFYNNEISEKSEIFDDQFSVERPDGSNFTLKIRSTKLEDSAMYFCATKDGFYGYTFGSGTRLTVV.

This clonotype has more than one count but fewer than ten. The chain joins TRBV29-1 to TRBJ1-2, with no clear D. The germline V gene encodes CDR1 SQVTM and CDR2 ANQGSEA. Trimming took off 4 bases at V and 5 bases at J, with 11 bases between the two ends. The CDR3 is 12 residues long. CDR3 residues: CSVGNGLYGYTF. The CDR3 DNA reads as TGCAGCGTTGGGAACGGCTTATATGGCTACACCTTC.

This chain joins TRBV5-4 and TRBJ2-7; perhaps TRBD2 as D (6 bases). The germline CDR1 and CDR2 sequences are SGHNT and YYREEE (reference sequence). V dropped 5 bases and J dropped 1 base, with 13 bases sitting between them. CDR3 length: 14 residues. The CDR3 here is CASSSRGESYEQYF. CDR3 DNA: TGTGCCAGCAGTTCCCGCGGGGAGTCCTACGAGCAGTACTTC.

J is TRBJ2-2 and V is TRBV7-9; D perhaps matches TRBD2 (6 bases). This CDR3 is 17 amino acids long. Germline CDR1 SEHNR, CDR2 FQNEAQ (reference sequence). Trimming cost V 0 bases and J 1 base, with 12 bases left between them. In DNA form, the CDR3 reads TGTGCCAGCAGCTTAGCGGACTACGTCATGAACACCGGGGAGCTGTTTTTT. The encoded protein is CASSLADYVMNTGELFF.

The chain combines TRBV7-3 with TRBJ2-3; TRBD1 or TRBD2 may be the D gene (5 bases each). The CDR3 runs to 14 residues. V shed 4 bases and J shed 2 bases, with 10 bases lying between them. The germline CDR1 and CDR2 sequences are SGHTA and FQGTGA. CDR3 nucleotide sequence: TGTGCCAGCAGCTCGGGACGGTTCACAGATACGCAGTATTTT. Translation gives CASSSGRFTDTQYF.

V usage is TRBV5-1 and J usage is TRBJ1-4; D not resolved. The CDR3 is 15 residues long. Trimming left V 3 bases short and J 6 bases short, with 15 bases between. Looked up from germline, CDR1 is SGHRS and CDR2 is YFSETQ. The CDR3 is CASSSSWSFDEKLFF. The CDR3 DNA follows: TGCGCCAGCAGCTCATCTTGGTCATTTGATGAAAAACTGTTTTTT. Looking up the rest from reference TRBV5-1 and TRBJ1-4 gives the full variable domain: KAGVTQTPRYLIKTRGQQVTLSCSPISGHRSVSWYQQTPGQGLQFLFEYFSETQRNKGNFPGRFSGRQFSNSRSEMNVSTLELGDSALYLCASSSSWSFDEKLFFGSGTQLSVL.

For the CDR3, the DNA is TGTGCCAGCAGTCCTCTCCCCGGGACAGCCCAAGAGACCCAGTACTTC. Residues: CASSPLPGTAQETQYF. The chain has TRBV28 and TRBJ2-5, with TRBD1 identical over 7 bases. The CDR3 runs 16 residues. V trimming: 5 bases; J trimming: 1 base; junction bases outside the gene matches: 10. CDR1 and CDR2 from the germline V gene are MDHEN and SYDVKM.

This chain links TRBV3-1 with TRBJ2-4; D ambiguous. Trimming removed 2 bases at V and 7 bases at J, with 9 bases between. This CDR3 region has 13 residues. Germline V gives CDR1 LGHDT, CDR2 YNNKEL (reference sequence). Written as DNA, the CDR3 is TGTGCCAGCAGCCAAAGGCAGGTCAACATTCAGTACTTC. Protein sequence: CASSQRQVNIQYF.

The J gene is TRBJ2-3, the V gene TRBV25-1, with D maybe TRBD2 (5 bases). Germline CDR1 is MGHDK and CDR2 is SYGVNS. With 6 bases removed from V and 2 bases from J, the gap between germline ends came to 12 bases. This CDR3 contains 14 residues. The DNA for the CDR3 is TGTGCCAGCAGAGAGGACTCATACACAGATACGCAGTATTTT. This encodes CASREDSYTDTQYF.

This clonotype was counted a few times. The chain uses TRBV20-1 and TRBJ2-3; D is uncertain. Germline-derived CDR1 and CDR2 are DFQATT and SNEGSKA (reference sequence). The CDR3 is 11 amino acids. The V and J ends lost 5 bases and 2 bases respectively, with 5 bases between them. CDR3 nucleotides: TGCAGTGCTCTGTTCACAGATACGCAGTATTTT. Translated: CSALFTDTQYF.

The chain links TRBV6-2 or TRBV6-3 to TRBJ1-5; D unclear. Looked up from germline, CDR1 is MNHEY and CDR2 is SVGEGT. There are 14 residues in the CDR3. The V end was cut by 4 bases, the J end by 5 bases, with 12 bases between. CDR3 in DNA: TGTGCCAGCAGTTCTTTTGGTGTACATCAGCCCCAGCATTTT. This translates into CASSSFGVHQPQHF.

In this sample, this clonotype turned up a few times. The rearrangement joins TRBV25-1 to TRBJ2-4; TRBD2 is a possible D gene (6 bases). Per germline, CDR1 MGHDK and CDR2 SYGVNS. The CDR3 has 13 residues. V shed 3 bases and J shed 7 bases, with 10 bases lying between them. The CDR3 sequence: CASSDTSGNIQYF. CDR3 coding DNA: TGTGCCAGCAGTGATACCAGCGGGAACATTCAGTACTTC.

This clonotype was seen a handful of times. This chain uses TRBV29-1 with TRBJ2-5, with 7 bases aligning to TRBD2. Trimming removed 4 bases from V and 5 bases from J; junction bases left unmatched: 13. CDR3 length equals 15 residues. The germline gives CDR1 SQVTM, CDR2 ANQGSEA. DNA of the CDR3: TGCAGCGTTGTCGGGGAGGGCCGGATCGGGGAGACCCAGTACTTC. Translating gives CSVVGEGRIGETQYF.

This clonotype has a handful of counts. The V call is TRBV7-2, the J call TRBJ2-4; D unresolved. V lost 1 base to trimming and J lost 0 bases, with 4 bases between them. The germline gives CDR1 SGHTA, CDR2 FQGNSA. The CDR3 totals 14 residues. CDR3 amino acids: CASSLVPAKNIQYF. DNA of the CDR3: TGTGCCAGCAGCTTAGTCCCAGCCAAAAACATTCAGTACTTC.